A selection of T cell receptor beta chains follows, all from one sample in a study of blood T cell repertoires in COVID-19. The repertoire was sequenced with immunoSEQ multiplex PCR; TCRdb's copy has only in-frame clones and lacks some. Here the sample spans about 160,000 clones, around 82% being singletons. The sample consisted of peripheral blood. All receptors come from a man in his sixties with active or convalescent COVID-19. CDR3s include the opening cysteine and the closing phenylalanine or tryptophan. Size tells how often a clone was seen (once, few, many) or the class of an expanded clone, and some rows leave it out.

clone size | V gene | CDR3 protein
- | TRBV5-1 | CASSVGTENEAFF
- | TRBV29-1 | CSAGTGGVSEAFF
- | TRBV11-2 | CASSLALQGGSGYTF
- | TRBV20-1 | CSAIELTLTENTEAFF
- | TRBV29-1 | CSARQGTNTEAFF
- | TRBV27 | CASSLGGGDESGANVLTF
- | TRBV5-1 | CASSLQGYGGNTIYF
- | TRBV2 | CASSRNYNEQFF
- | TRBV7-2 | CASSLGTGYSYEQYF
- | TRBV3-1/TRBV3-2 | CASSQDLVGEKTQYF
- | TRBV5-1 | CASSFGTGDEKLFF
once | TRBV28 | CASSFADGANGYTF
- | TRBV6-5 | CASRRTGSGELFF
- | TRBV11-2 | CASSLPGSRETQYF
- | TRBV3-1/TRBV3-2 | CASSPTGANTEAFF
- | TRBV2 | CASNGQGVSEAFF
- | TRBV5-1 | CASSLEQGVSFGAFF
- | TRBV6-5 | CASSADRGSGNTIYF
- | TRBV5-1 | CASSSEGSYGYTF
- | TRBV5-1 | CASSSGGGEDYEQYF
few | TRBV6-5 | CASIPPGGGAEAFF
few | TRBV19 | CASSTDRGGQPQHF
- | TRBV7-8 | CASSRVAGGGYEQYF
- | TRBV14 | CASSPRQGRETQYF
- | TRBV6-2/TRBV6-3 | CASSYLSSGSDYEQYF
- | TRBV28 | CASSLLRNTEAFF
- | TRBV5-1 | CASSLAVGGRSYNEQFF
- | TRBV11-2 | CASSARDGELFF
- | TRBV27 | CASSLFPLGTRGANVLTF
- | TRBV4-1 | CASSQEPWQAGAETQYF
- | TRBV6-5 | CASSPGGRMNTEAFF
- | TRBV19 | CASSRRESTGELFF
- | TRBV18 | CASSPSRGNYGYTF
- | TRBV5-8 | CASSSRRLAGASYEQYF
- | TRBV10-3 | CATRGLAGVTTSSYNEQFF
- | TRBV3-1/TRBV3-2 | CASSPPPYNEQFF
- | TRBV28 | CASRGGYEQYF
- | TRBV28 | CASGTTGTGLTEAFF
once | TRBV10-3 | CAIRRWGTDTDTQYF
- | TRBV29-1 | CSVAAQLNTEAFF
- | TRBV3-1/TRBV3-2 | CASSQARGIGGYTF